One sample yielded the 5 T cell receptor beta chains listed below, sequenced in a study of blood T cells in healthy people across ages. For the second PCR, which ran for about 6 to 11 cycles, a sample-barcoded 5' primer and a J-beta primer mix were used. Each CDR3 protein gets one entry after TCRdb re-called the 5' RACE reads with MiXCR. Of over 450,000 distinct CDR3 sequences in the sample, less than 25% were seen once. The same data also went into a second study, on T cells of mothers and their children.

The sequencing sample was made of blood. The origin of the receptors is a boy aged 5 to 17 in good health.

The rearrangement joins TRBV7-2 to TRBJ2-7, with 7 positions matching TRBD1. CDR1 and CDR2 from the germline V gene are SGHTA and FQGNSA. This CDR3 is built from 13 residues. After removal of 6 bases from V and 2 bases from J, the junction contained 4 bases not matched to a gene. CDR3 nucleotides: TGTGCCAGCAGTTGGGGACAGACCTACGAGCAGTACTTC. As protein: CASSWGQTYEQYF.

This clonotype turned up a few times. The chain joins TRBV2 to TRBJ2-7; 9 positions match TRBD2. The CDR3 sequence is 13 residues long. With 6 bases clipped from V and 6 bases from J, the junction kept 6 bases outside the gene matches. Germline-derived CDR1 and CDR2 are SNHLY and FYNNEI. CDR3 nucleotides: TGTGCCAGCAGAGGGCTAGCGGGGCCCGAGCAGTACTTC. Translating it yields CASRGLAGPEQYF.

The genes are TRBV28 and TRBJ2-6; D uncertain. This CDR3 has 18 amino acids. V was clipped by 2 bases and J by 0 bases, with 14 bases between them. Germline V gene sequence: CDR1 MDHEN, CDR2 SYDVKM. CDR3 in amino acids: CASSLIFGRSSGANVLTF. The CDR3 DNA reads TGTGCCAGCAGTTTAATCTTCGGCAGGAGCTCTGGGGCCAACGTCCTGACTTTC.

V gene TRBV7-9 combines with J gene TRBJ1-4; tentatively, D is TRBD1 (6 bases). V was cut by 10 bases and J by 0 bases, with 12 bases left in between. Germline CDR1 SEHNR, CDR2 FQNEAQ (reference sequence). The CDR3 covers 14 residues. As DNA, the CDR3 is TGTGCCACGCAGGGGTTAGCAACTAATGAAAAACTGTTTTTT. This sequence encodes CATQGLATNEKLFF.

The chain combines TRBV5-1 with TRBJ2-7, with TRBD2 matching 9 bases. The trim removed 1 base at V and 7 bases at J, leaving 15 bases unmatched. Per the germline V gene, CDR1 is SGHRS and CDR2 is YFSETQ. This CDR3 region has 17 residues. The CDR3 DNA follows: TGCGCCAGCAGCTTGAGTGGTGCGGCGGGAGGGCCGCGAGAGCAGTACTTC. Protein: CASSLSGAAGGPREQYF.